Listed below are T cell receptor beta chains from one sample, sequenced in a study of cytomegalovirus exposure and HLA in healthy donors. The method was immunoSEQ multiplex PCR; TCRdb's version includes in-frame clones alone and lacks a portion of them. The data contain over 250,000 clones, about 86% of them singletons. Specimen: PBMCs. Every receptor here comes from a woman aged 18-35 years in good health and CMV-seronegative. The CDR3 runs from the conserved cysteine through the conserved F or W. Each record gives: D gene, J gene, clone size, V gene, CDR3 protein, CDR3 DNA. The D gene is left open where the match is weak. The size of a clone is reported for some rows only, either as once, few or many, or as a class for expanded clones.

d_call: NA; j_call: TRBJ2-7; clone_size: NA; v_call: TRBV5-1; cdr3_aa: CASSLNLGDEQYF; cdr3_nt: TGCGCCAGCAGCTTGAATCTAGGAGACGAGCAGTACTTC
d_call: NA; j_call: TRBJ1-1; clone_size: NA; v_call: TRBV5-1; cdr3_aa: CASSPTGNTEAFF; cdr3_nt: TGCGCCAGCAGCCCGACGGGGAACACTGAAGCTTTCTTT
d_call: NA; j_call: TRBJ1-2; clone_size: NA; v_call: TRBV4-3; cdr3_aa: CASSQVRGEYGYTF; cdr3_nt: TGCGCCAGCAGCCAAGTTAGGGGCGAGTATGGCTACACCTTC
d_call: TRBD2; j_call: TRBJ2-7; clone_size: NA; v_call: TRBV30; cdr3_aa: CAWKQRGNLPYEQYF; cdr3_nt: TGTGCCTGGAAGCAGCGGGGGAACCTACCCTACGAGCAGTACTTC
d_call: TRBD1; j_call: TRBJ1-4; clone_size: NA; v_call: TRBV7-2; cdr3_aa: CASSSWTGTGEKLFF; cdr3_nt: TGTGCCAGCAGCTCCTGGACAGGGACGGGTGAAAAACTGTTTTTT
d_call: TRBD2; j_call: TRBJ2-2; clone_size: NA; v_call: TRBV11-2; cdr3_aa: CASSPVGGSVELFF; cdr3_nt: TGTGCCAGCAGCCCCGTGGGCGGGAGTGTGGAGCTGTTTTTT
d_call: NA; j_call: TRBJ1-2; clone_size: NA; v_call: TRBV10-2; cdr3_aa: CASSEGGGGYTF; cdr3_nt: TGCGCCAGCAGTGAGGGGGGAGGTGGCTACACCTTC
d_call: TRBD1; j_call: TRBJ2-6; clone_size: NA; v_call: TRBV7-9; cdr3_aa: CASSSGTGTSGANVLTF; cdr3_nt: TGTGCCAGCAGCTCGGGGACAGGGACGTCTGGGGCCAACGTCCTGACTTTC
d_call: TRBD1; j_call: TRBJ1-1; clone_size: NA; v_call: TRBV27; cdr3_aa: CASSLTGGRTEAFF; cdr3_nt: TGTGCCAGCAGTCTAACAGGGGGTCGGACTGAAGCTTTCTTT
d_call: TRBD2; j_call: TRBJ2-1; clone_size: NA; v_call: TRBV7-8; cdr3_aa: CASSLVGGGANEQFF; cdr3_nt: TGTGCCAGCAGCTTAGTTGGCGGGGGGGCCAATGAGCAGTTCTTC
d_call: NA; j_call: TRBJ2-7; clone_size: NA; v_call: TRBV28; cdr3_aa: CASTSPYSYEQYF; cdr3_nt: TGTGCCAGCACCTCACCCTACAGCTACGAGCAGTACTTC
d_call: NA; j_call: TRBJ2-2; clone_size: NA; v_call: TRBV6-4; cdr3_aa: CASSDSRGFVGVNTGELFF; cdr3_nt: TGTGCCAGCAGTGACTCGAGGGGGTTCGTCGGGGTTAACACCGGGGAGCTGTTTTTT
d_call: TRBD1; j_call: TRBJ1-5; clone_size: NA; v_call: TRBV6-5; cdr3_aa: CASTTGDNQPQHF; cdr3_nt: TGTGCCAGCACCACAGGGGACAATCAGCCCCAGCATTTT
d_call: NA; j_call: TRBJ2-1; clone_size: NA; v_call: TRBV27; cdr3_aa: CASRSSGLLSYNEQFF; cdr3_nt: TGTGCCAGCAGGTCTTCGGGACTTCTCTCCTACAATGAGCAGTTCTTC
d_call: NA; j_call: TRBJ2-2; clone_size: NA; v_call: TRBV11-2; cdr3_aa: CASSYPLRQGNTGELFF; cdr3_nt: TGTGCCAGCAGCTATCCCTTGAGGCAGGGAAACACCGGGGAGCTGTTTTTT
d_call: TRBD1; j_call: TRBJ1-2; clone_size: NA; v_call: TRBV9; cdr3_aa: CASSAEETGLGYGYTF; cdr3_nt: TGTGCCAGCAGCGCCGAGGAGACAGGGTTAGGCTATGGCTACACCTTC
d_call: TRBD1; j_call: TRBJ2-1; clone_size: NA; v_call: TRBV9; cdr3_aa: CASSPRGTGTDNEQFF; cdr3_nt: TGTGCCAGCAGCCCCCGGGGGACAGGGACCGACAATGAGCAGTTCTTC
d_call: NA; j_call: TRBJ2-2; clone_size: few; v_call: TRBV7-3; cdr3_aa: CASSLMGQSNTGELFF; cdr3_nt: TGTGCCAGCAGCTTAATGGGACAATCGAACACCGGGGAGCTGTTTTTT
d_call: TRBD1; j_call: TRBJ2-6; clone_size: NA; v_call: TRBV7-9; cdr3_aa: CASSLALLTGLSGANVLTF; cdr3_nt: TGTGCCAGCAGCTTAGCGCTCTTGACAGGGCTCTCTGGGGCCAACGTCCTGACTTTC
d_call: TRBD1; j_call: TRBJ1-4; clone_size: NA; v_call: TRBV9; cdr3_aa: CASSDPGGPTNEKLFF; cdr3_nt: TGTGCCAGCAGCGACCCAGGGGGACCAACTAATGAAAAACTGTTTTTT
d_call: TRBD1; j_call: TRBJ1-6; clone_size: few; v_call: TRBV19; cdr3_aa: CASRQGTYSPLHF; cdr3_nt: TGTGCCAGCCGACAGGGTACTTATTCACCCCTCCACTTT
d_call: NA; j_call: TRBJ1-6; clone_size: NA; v_call: TRBV2; cdr3_aa: CASSDQGTKSPLHF; cdr3_nt: TGTGCCAGCAGTGATCAGGGAACGAAATCACCCCTCCACTTT
d_call: TRBD1; j_call: TRBJ1-6; clone_size: NA; v_call: TRBV27; cdr3_aa: CASSLTGKNSYNSPLHF; cdr3_nt: TGTGCCAGCAGCTTGACAGGGAAAAACTCCTATAATTCACCCCTCCACTTT
d_call: TRBD2; j_call: TRBJ2-7; clone_size: NA; v_call: TRBV25-1; cdr3_aa: CASSRAAGGSYEQYF; cdr3_nt: TGTGCCAGCAGTCGAGCCGCGGGAGGGTCCTACGAGCAGTACTTC
d_call: TRBD1; j_call: TRBJ2-6; clone_size: NA; v_call: TRBV13; cdr3_aa: CASSSSGTGVPSSGANVLTF; cdr3_nt: TGTGCCAGCAGCTCATCTGGGACAGGGGTCCCCAGCTCTGGGGCCAACGTCCTGACTTTC
d_call: TRBD1; j_call: TRBJ1-2; clone_size: few; v_call: TRBV7-3; cdr3_aa: CASSSGQGSYGYTF; cdr3_nt: TGTGCCAGCAGCTCCGGACAGGGTTCCTATGGCTACACCTTC
d_call: NA; j_call: TRBJ1-2; clone_size: NA; v_call: TRBV5-1; cdr3_aa: CASSYVGEDYGYTF; cdr3_nt: TGCGCCAGCAGCTACGTCGGGGAGGACTATGGCTACACCTTC
d_call: NA; j_call: TRBJ2-3; clone_size: NA; v_call: TRBV30; cdr3_aa: CAWSPAGSASTDTQYF; cdr3_nt: TGTGCCTGGAGTCCTGCAGGGTCCGCTAGCACAGATACGCAGTATTTT
d_call: NA; j_call: TRBJ2-5; clone_size: NA; v_call: TRBV28; cdr3_aa: CASSLKSGVRETQYF; cdr3_nt: TGTGCCAGCAGTTTGAAGTCGGGGGTTCGAGAGACCCAGTACTTC
d_call: TRBD1; j_call: TRBJ1-5; clone_size: NA; v_call: TRBV6-5; cdr3_aa: CASSAWTGPNQPQHF; cdr3_nt: TGTGCCAGCAGTGCTTGGACAGGGCCTAATCAGCCCCAGCATTTT
d_call: TRBD2; j_call: TRBJ2-7; clone_size: NA; v_call: TRBV10-3; cdr3_aa: CAISRLAGGAYEQYF; cdr3_nt: TGTGCCATCAGTAGACTAGCGGGTGGAGCCTACGAGCAGTACTTC
d_call: NA; j_call: TRBJ1-1; clone_size: NA; v_call: TRBV6-5; cdr3_aa: CASSSPGTEAFF; cdr3_nt: TGTGCCAGCAGCAGCCCGGGGACTGAAGCTTTCTTT
d_call: TRBD2; j_call: TRBJ2-1; clone_size: NA; v_call: TRBV7-6; cdr3_aa: CASGLLISGGSEQFF; cdr3_nt: TGTGCCAGCGGCCTATTGATTAGCGGGGGGTCTGAGCAGTTCTTC
d_call: TRBD2; j_call: TRBJ2-7; clone_size: NA; v_call: TRBV5-1; cdr3_aa: CASSLEGRLAGENEQYF; cdr3_nt: TGCGCCAGCAGCTTGGAAGGGAGACTAGCGGGAGAAAACGAGCAGTACTTC
d_call: NA; j_call: TRBJ2-7; clone_size: NA; v_call: TRBV28; cdr3_aa: CASSPGNYEQYF; cdr3_nt: TGTGCCAGCAGTCCCGGGAACTACGAGCAGTACTTC
d_call: TRBD1; j_call: TRBJ2-7; clone_size: NA; v_call: TRBV6-5; cdr3_aa: CASRGDRLSYEQYF; cdr3_nt: TGTGCCAGCAGGGGGGACAGGCTCTCCTACGAGCAGTACTTC
d_call: NA; j_call: TRBJ1-6; clone_size: NA; v_call: TRBV6-5; cdr3_aa: CASRYSRENSPLHF; cdr3_nt: TGTGCCAGCAGGTACAGCAGGGAAAATTCACCCCTCCACTTT
d_call: NA; j_call: TRBJ2-5; clone_size: NA; v_call: TRBV5-4; cdr3_aa: CASSPSQAPQETQYF; cdr3_nt: TGTGCCAGCAGCCCCTCCCAGGCGCCCCAAGAGACCCAGTACTTC
d_call: TRBD2; j_call: TRBJ2-3; clone_size: NA; v_call: TRBV30; cdr3_aa: CAWLAGEDTQYF; cdr3_nt: TGTGCCTGGTTAGCGGGAGAGGATACGCAGTATTTT
d_call: TRBD1; j_call: TRBJ1-2; clone_size: NA; v_call: TRBV2; cdr3_aa: CASLLQGATSYGYTF; cdr3_nt: TGTGCCAGCCTATTACAGGGGGCGACGAGTTATGGCTACACCTTC
d_call: NA; j_call: TRBJ1-5; clone_size: NA; v_call: TRBV28; cdr3_aa: CASSYLTGGQPQHF; cdr3_nt: TGTGCCAGCAGTTATCTAACAGGTGGGCAGCCCCAGCATTTT
d_call: NA; j_call: TRBJ1-2; clone_size: NA; v_call: TRBV6-5; cdr3_aa: CASSYSAESDYGYTF; cdr3_nt: TGTGCCAGCAGTTACTCTGCGGAGTCAGACTATGGCTACACCTTC
d_call: TRBD1; j_call: TRBJ1-2; clone_size: NA; v_call: TRBV25-1; cdr3_aa: CASAPGQGALDYGYTF; cdr3_nt: TGTGCCAGCGCTCCGGGACAGGGGGCGCTTGACTATGGCTACACCTTC
d_call: TRBD2; j_call: TRBJ2-1; clone_size: NA; v_call: TRBV7-6; cdr3_aa: CASSPHWGGDRRGSPTNEQFF; cdr3_nt: TGTGCCAGCAGCCCCCACTGGGGGGGTGATAGAAGGGGATCCCCAACGAATGAGCAGTTCTTC
d_call: NA; j_call: TRBJ1-6; clone_size: NA; v_call: TRBV6-1; cdr3_aa: CARRDTSSYNSPLHF; cdr3_nt: TGTGCCAGGAGGGACACGAGCTCCTATAATTCACCCCTCCACTTT
d_call: TRBD1; j_call: TRBJ2-5; clone_size: NA; v_call: TRBV7-6; cdr3_aa: CASSIGQGPETQYF; cdr3_nt: TGTGCCAGCAGCATTGGACAGGGCCCAGAGACCCAGTACTTC
d_call: NA; j_call: TRBJ2-7; clone_size: NA; v_call: TRBV29-1; cdr3_aa: CSVVGDGQGQYEQYF; cdr3_nt: TGCAGCGTTGTCGGGGATGGGCAGGGGCAATACGAGCAGTACTTC
d_call: NA; j_call: TRBJ1-2; clone_size: NA; v_call: TRBV4-1; cdr3_aa: CASSQGPENYGYTF; cdr3_nt: TGCGCCAGCAGCCAAGGGCCAGAAAACTATGGCTACACCTTC
d_call: TRBD1; j_call: TRBJ2-3; clone_size: NA; v_call: TRBV4-1; cdr3_aa: CASSQGPDRVGTDTQYF; cdr3_nt: TGCGCCAGCAGCCAAGGCCCAGACAGGGTGGGCACAGATACGCAGTATTTT
d_call: NA; j_call: TRBJ1-5; clone_size: NA; v_call: TRBV5-6; cdr3_aa: CASRYRESNQPQHF; cdr3_nt: TGTGCCAGCAGGTACAGGGAATCCAATCAGCCCCAGCATTTT
d_call: TRBD1; j_call: TRBJ1-1; clone_size: NA; v_call: TRBV29-1; cdr3_aa: CSTRSTGGMNTEAFF; cdr3_nt: TGCAGCACTCGATCGACAGGGGGCATGAACACTGAAGCTTTCTTT
d_call: TRBD2; j_call: TRBJ2-7; clone_size: NA; v_call: TRBV4-1; cdr3_aa: CASSQGPLAGGRGYEQYF; cdr3_nt: TGCGCCAGCAGCCAAGGACCACTAGCGGGAGGGCGGGGTTACGAGCAGTACTTC
d_call: TRBD1; j_call: TRBJ1-2; clone_size: NA; v_call: TRBV9; cdr3_aa: CASSVGGTGSSYGYTF; cdr3_nt: TGTGCCAGCAGCGTAGGAGGGACAGGGTCCTCCTATGGCTACACCTTC
d_call: TRBD2; j_call: TRBJ2-5; clone_size: once; v_call: TRBV7-9; cdr3_aa: CASSLSGGIKETQYF; cdr3_nt: TGTGCCAGCAGCTTATCCGGGGGGATCAAAGAGACCCAGTACTTC